The T cell receptor beta chain described here comes from a study of cytomegalovirus exposure and HLA in healthy donors. The overall study: An analysis done earlier identified about 100 million unique TCR beta sequences from about 180 million T cells.

This CDR3 comprises 13 residues. Germline V gene sequence: CDR1 LNHNV, CDR2 YYDKDF (reference sequence). The PCR made use of 60 Vbeta and 13 Jbeta primers. The table came from immunoSEQ multiplex PCR; TCRdb's copy has only in-frame clones and leaves some out. The sample yields roughly 160,000 clones, about 80% seen once. Concerning this clone itself: At one end, the junction sequence differs from germline, possibly due to a read error.

This clonotype was obtained from a woman in her forties or fifties in good health and CMV-seropositive. The chain employs TRBV15 and TRBJ1-2, with TRBD1 matching 9 bases. Input material: PBMCs. This CDR3 is CATSRDLEDRGMF. The CDR3 nucleotides read TGTGCCACCAGCAGAGATCTCGAGGACAGGGGTATGTTC.